Listed here is a single TCR beta chain. The sample originates from a study of OX40 agonist ivuxolimab in advanced cancers. CDR3 length: 14 amino acids. Germline-derived CDR1 and CDR2 are LGHNA and YSLEER. TCRdb keeps only in-frame clones here, not all; method: immunoSEQ multiplex PCR. There are under 85,000 clones in the sample; 94% occur only once, and roughly 9.6% lies in the top ten. The TCR was taken from an adult with an advanced solid tumor such as melanoma, head and neck, liver or kidney cancer. This sample comprised CD4+ or CD8+ T cells sorted from blood, obtained in a trial of the OX40 agonist ivuxolimab. The chain has TRBV4-3 and TRBJ2-5; D call uncertain. The end of the DNA is better explained by TRBJ2-7, so the J call may be wrong. The CDR3, as DNA: TGCGCCAGCAGCCCCGCCAGGAACACCTACGAGCAGTACTTC. This sequence encodes CASSPARNTYEQYF.